This T cell receptor beta chain was observed in a study of cytomegalovirus exposure and HLA in healthy donors. General study results and limits: A missense DCLRE1C variant was associated with V- and J-gene trimming of TCR beta chains in a later analysis, and an independent cohort replicated the association.

60 Vbeta and 13 Jbeta primers were used in PCR. Repertoires were generated with immunoSEQ multiplex PCR, while TCRdb's copy carries only in-frame clones and drops some. Altogether approximately 100,000 clones are present, 75% being singletons, with the ten largest covering around 14%. This clone has just one count. Its antigen is not known. J lost 9 bases, V lost 1 base, and 8 bases had no gene match. CDR3 length: 14 residues. Per the germline V gene, CDR1 is LNHDA and CDR2 is SQIVND (reference sequence). The V call is TRBV19, the J call TRBJ1-1; 7 bases are shared with TRBD1. The sequencing sample was made of PBMCs. This clonotype was obtained from a male donor in good health and CMV-seropositive. The CDR3 DNA reads TGTGCCAGTAGTATAGGCAGGGGGGCATTTCAAGCTTTCTTT. Protein product: CASSIGRGAFQAFF.